This entry describes one T cell receptor beta chain. What antigen it recognizes has not been identified. The sample holds no much larger clone one base away, and base qualities are not on file. TCRbeta CDR3 regions were profiled by bias-controlled multiplex PCR amplification of genomic DNA with the immunoSEQ Assay. The study's processing was this. The absolute abundance of each unique TCRbeta CDR3 region was quantified after sequences were collapsed and filtered. Differential abundance was tested with two models: a binomial (Fisher-equivalent) model and a beta-binomial model that adds time-dependent variance fitted from healthy donors. Any clone with fewer than 5 combined templates was excluded, and a clone was called differentially abundant if its Benjamini-Hochberg FDR was below 0.01. In the beta-binomial model, variance was expressed as a function of the total template count across the two samples, in the form v = (b*log(k)+a)^2. Sourced from immuneACCESS, this table was stored by TCRdb with only in-frame sequences that have V and J called. A share of the clones is absent; for the studies checked, an unresolved V gene accounts for under half, and the remainder has no known explanation. The V and J calls and clone size were taken over from that table, and D and trimming were inferred from the DNA. In this sample the table shows under 85,000 clones, around 83% of which occur a single time. The ten largest clones add up to around a fifth of the sample.

V is reduced by 1 base and J by 7 bases, leaving a spacing of 7 bases between them. The germline V gene encodes CDR1 SNHLY and CDR2 FYNNEI. Its CDR3 holds 12 amino acids, cysteine through phenylalanine. Kept here is only the CDR3 DNA, which spans 36 bases and is read in frame from base 1. During the collection period, no infections or other immune events were recorded for the healthy donors. Healthy-donor blood repertoires served as a training cohort to calibrate time-dependent variance in a beta-binomial model of T-cell clone differential abundance. The training cohort comprised approximately ten healthy donors, 3 female and 7 male. An age range of about 25 to 64 years, with an average of approximately 43 years, was recorded for the donors. Whole blood from each healthy donor was obtained from a commercial supplier and was collected at three time points around 13 days apart. Genomic DNA was extracted from unsorted whole blood for immunosequencing.

This sample was taken from a study of identifying expanded T cells in peripheral blood (dated by TCRdb to the late 2010s). Study-wide context: Separate aliquots of the same genomic DNA pool were sequenced to produce technical replicates, and four replicates were compared in pairs. What the work shows at the level of the full study, not this receptor alone: The authors expected that biological variance in healthy repertoires might rise further over much longer intervals, such as months to years. For all healthy donors, the variance in clone template counts between roughly 2-week samples rose significantly as total template count increased. The binomial model flagged approximately 1.2 differentially abundant clones between technical replicates, compared with 15 to 17 over approximately two weeks and 19 over roughly 4 weeks. The beta-binomial model significantly reduced the number of clones called differentially abundant and the false-positive rate across all healthy-donor time intervals.

The chain is made from TRBV2 and TRBJ1-1, with an unclear D gene assignment. This clonotype originated in a person aged 18-70 years in good health. Sequencing used blood. CDR3 reads: CASSEGKGEAFF. The DNA is as follows: TGTGCCAGCAGTGAAGGGAAGGGTGAAGCTTTCTTT.